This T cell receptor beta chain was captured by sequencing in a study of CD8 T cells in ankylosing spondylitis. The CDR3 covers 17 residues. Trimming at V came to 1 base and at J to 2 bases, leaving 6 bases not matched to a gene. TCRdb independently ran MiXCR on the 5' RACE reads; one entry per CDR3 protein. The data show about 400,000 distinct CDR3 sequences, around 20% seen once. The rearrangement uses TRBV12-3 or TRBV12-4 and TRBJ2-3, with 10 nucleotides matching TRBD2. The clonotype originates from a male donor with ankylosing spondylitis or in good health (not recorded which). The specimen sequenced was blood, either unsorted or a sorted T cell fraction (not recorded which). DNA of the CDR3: TGTGCCAGCAGTTTAGTTTTACTAGCGGGGCACACAGATACGCAGTATTTT. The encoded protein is CASSLVLLAGHTDTQYF.